Reported below is one T cell receptor (beta chain). This sample is drawn from a study of blood T cell repertoires in COVID-19. In the study overall: Acute-phase and convalescent COVID-19 samples originated in the United States, Italy and Spain. PBMCs, B-cell-depleted T cells, or T cells were the source of the cDNA or gDNA that made up the material.

Generated by immunoSEQ multiplex PCR, the TCRdb table keeps only in-frame clones and is missing some. The table shows 140,000 or so clones, with 80% to 90% occurring only once. The CDR3 covers 15 residues. Germline CDR1 SGHTA, CDR2 FQGTGA. The junction had 4 bases not matched to a gene; V was cut back by 2 bases and J by 2 bases. This sequence originates from a man aged 55 to 70 with active or convalescent COVID-19. Source material: peripheral blood. This chain joins TRBV7-3 and TRBJ1-1, with TRBD1 matching over 8 bases. The CDR3 loop is CASSLYGQGNTEAFF. The CDR3 nucleotides read TGTGCCAGCAGCTTATATGGACAGGGAAACACTGAAGCTTTCTTT.